This T cell receptor beta chain was retrieved from a study of human thymus T cells. Thymus specimens were resections from corrective heart surgery. CDR1 and CDR2 (germline): LNHDA, SQIVND (reference sequence). The CDR3 length is 14 residues. V was shortened by 7 bases and J by 2 bases, with 14 bases between the two germline ends. About this clone itself: Its antigen remains unknown.

Data came from immunoSEQ multiplex PCR; TCRdb stores just in-frame clones and leaves some out. The sample yields tens of thousands of clones, around 95% seen once. Overall study results and limits: Biased V and J segment usage appeared in thymus and peripheral blood.

The receptor was isolated from a girl less than two years old with a congenital heart defect but otherwise immunologically healthy. Sequenced material: thymus tissue. The chain joins TRBV19 to TRBJ1-1; D gene uncertain. DNA for the CDR3: TGTGCCAGTATCCCGGACGGAAGTAACACTGAAGCTTTCTTT. Residues: CASIPDGSNTEAFF.